These T cell receptor beta chains were read from a single sample in a study of blood T cell repertoires in COVID-19. The protocol was immunoSEQ multiplex PCR, while the TCRdb copy is restricted to in-frame clones and leaves out a portion. The table shows a few hundred thousand clones, with around 89% occurring only once. The sequenced material came from peripheral blood. The receptors shown here come from a middle-aged man with acute or convalescent COVID-19. Each CDR3 is given with its conserved first and last residue. Fields, in order: V gene, clone size, J gene, D gene, CDR3 DNA, CDR3 protein. A D gene is named only where the DNA matches it firmly. Only some rows state a clone size, as once, few, many or a class for expanded clones.

>TRBV11-2|NA|TRBJ1-5|TRBD1
TGTGCCAGCAGCGGACAGGGGAACCTCGATCAGCCCCAGCATTTT
CASSGQGNLDQPQHF
>TRBV3-1/TRBV3-2|NA|TRBJ2-7|NA
TGTGCCAGCAGCCAGACTAGCTACGAGCAGTACTTC
CASSQTSYEQYF
>TRBV28|NA|TRBJ1-1|NA
TGTGCCAGCAGTTTATTTGGGGCAGCAATGAACACTGAAGCTTTCTTT
CASSLFGAAMNTEAFF
>TRBV6-5|NA|TRBJ1-6|NA
TGTGCCAGCAGCGATCCGGGAGCCCTCCACTTT
CASSDPGALHF
>TRBV5-5|few|TRBJ2-7|TRBD1
TGTGCCAGCAGCTTGTCCGGACAGGGCGCCTACGAGCAGTACTTC
CASSLSGQGAYEQYF
>TRBV30|NA|TRBJ1-4|NA
TGTGCCTGGAGTCCCGCGGGGCAAGGGATTTGGAAACTGTTTTTT
CAWSPAGQGIWKLFF
>TRBV5-1|NA|TRBJ2-3|TRBD2
TGCGCCAGCAGCCGTTTTGGCGGGGGGGCCCTCAGGGCGGATACGCAGTATTTT
CASSRFGGGALRADTQYF
>TRBV27|NA|TRBJ1-6|NA
TGTGCCAGCAGTTTGGGGGGGACTGGTTCACCCCTCCACTTT
CASSLGGTGSPLHF
>TRBV7-2|NA|TRBJ2-7|NA
TGTGCCAGCAGCTTGATGGCAGCGTTATCCTACGAGCAGTACTTC
CASSLMAALSYEQYF
>TRBV9|NA|TRBJ2-5|NA
TGTGCCAGCAGCGGTAGAGATATCGGGGTTCGAGAGACCCAGTACTTC
CASSGRDIGVRETQYF
>TRBV5-4|NA|TRBJ1-6|NA
TGTGCCAGCCAACAGGCTCCCCTAGCACCCCTCCACTTT
CASQQAPLAPLHF
>TRBV28|once|TRBJ2-7|NA
TGTGCCAGCACTGGCGGGACCAACCCCTACGAGCAGTACTTC
CASTGGTNPYEQYF